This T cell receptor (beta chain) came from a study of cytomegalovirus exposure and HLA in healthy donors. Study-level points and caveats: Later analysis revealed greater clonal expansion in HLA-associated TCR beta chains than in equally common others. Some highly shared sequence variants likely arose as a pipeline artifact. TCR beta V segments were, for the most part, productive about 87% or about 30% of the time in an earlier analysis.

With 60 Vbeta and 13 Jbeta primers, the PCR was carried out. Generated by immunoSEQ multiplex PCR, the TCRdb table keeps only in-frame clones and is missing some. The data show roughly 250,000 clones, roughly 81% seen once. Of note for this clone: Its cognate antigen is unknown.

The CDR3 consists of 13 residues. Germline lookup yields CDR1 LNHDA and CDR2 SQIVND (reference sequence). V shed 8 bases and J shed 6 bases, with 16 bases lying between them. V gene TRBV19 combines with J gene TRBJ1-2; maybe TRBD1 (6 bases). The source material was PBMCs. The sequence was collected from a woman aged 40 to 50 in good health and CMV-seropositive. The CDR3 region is CASQRGRGDGYTF. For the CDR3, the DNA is TGTGCCAGTCAGAGGGGCAGGGGCGATGGCTACACCTTC.